The 20 T cell receptor beta chains listed next were all sequenced from one sample in a study of blood T cell repertoires in COVID-19. Here immunoSEQ multiplex PCR was the method, and the copy in TCRdb shows in-frame clones only, minus some. The data contain some 100,000 clones, 88% of them singletons. The material sequenced was peripheral blood. All receptors derive from a woman older than 75 with active COVID-19.

This sequence joins TRBV11-2 and TRBJ2-7; TRBD1 is a possible D gene (7 bases). The CDR3 consists of 15 residues. Germline V gives CDR1 SGHAT, CDR2 FQNNGV. The ends were cut back, 5 bases at V and 4 bases at J, with 18 bases in the middle. As DNA, the CDR3 is TGTGCCAGCAGCCCCGGCGGGACAGTGTATTACGAGCAGTACTTC. The encoded protein is CASSPGGTVYYEQYF. The full variable domain, with the rest looked up from reference TRBV11-2 and TRBJ2-7, is EAGVAQSPRYKIIEKRQSVAFWCNPISGHATLYWYQQILGQGPKLLIQFQNNGVVDDSQLPKDRFSAERLKGVDSTLKIQPAKLEDSAVYLCASSPGGTVYYEQYFGPGTRLTVT.

The chain links TRBV25-1 to TRBJ2-4; D remains ambiguous. Germline V lookup: CDR1 MGHDK, CDR2 SYGVNS. This CDR3 spans 16 amino acids. Trimming cost V 2 bases and J 1 base, with 12 bases left between them. The CDR3 nucleotides are TGTGCCAGCAGTGAAAGACCTCCGAGGGCCAAAAACATTCAGTACTTC. Translation: CASSERPPRAKNIQYF. Full variable domain (rest looked up from reference TRBV25-1 and TRBJ2-4): EADIYQTPRYLVIGTGKKITLECSQTMGHDKMYWYQQDPGMELHLIHYSYGVNSTEKGDLSSESTVSRIRTEHFPLTLESARPSHTSQYLCASSERPPRAKNIQYFGAGTRLSVL.

The chain carries TRBV6-2 or TRBV6-3 and TRBJ1-5; D gene unclear. This CDR3 region has 17 residues. V was clipped by 5 bases and J by 4 bases, with 21 bases between them. Germline CDR1 and CDR2: MNHEY and SVGEGT. CDR3 in DNA: TGTGCCAGCAGTCACAAACTCGGGGAGGGCGATAATCAGCCCCAGCATTTT. Translation: CASSHKLGEGDNQPQHF.

This chain joins TRBV2 and TRBJ2-7; 7 nucleotides align to TRBD1. Germline V lookup: CDR1 SNHLY, CDR2 FYNNEI. V gave up 10 bases and J gave up 2 bases; unmatched junction bases: 8. This CDR3 region has 13 residues. CDR3 in DNA: TGTGCCACCCGACAGGGCCTTACCTACGAGCAGTACTTC. Translated: CATRQGLTYEQYF.

V usage is TRBV7-9 and J usage is TRBJ2-7; unclear D gene. The CDR3 totals 13 residues. Between the trimmed V and J ends, which lost 7 bases and 1 base, there was a span of 11 bases. The germline V gene encodes CDR1 SEHNR and CDR2 FQNEAQ (reference sequence). CDR3: CASTKERSYEQYF. CDR3 sequence (DNA): TGTGCCAGCACCAAAGAACGGTCCTACGAGCAGTACTTC.

The chain joins TRBV28 to TRBJ2-5, with TRBD2 matching over 10 bases. V shed 0 bases, J shed 5 bases, and the junction held 6 bases outside the gene matches. There are 16 residues in the CDR3. CDR1 MDHEN and CDR2 SYDVKM come from the germline V gene. The CDR3 is CASSLWLAGEGETQYF. The CDR3, as DNA: TGTGCCAGCAGTTTATGGCTAGCGGGAGAGGGGGAGACCCAGTACTTC.

The CDR3 here is CASSAPGQGYWGYTF. For the CDR3, the DNA is TGTGCCAGCAGCGCTCCGGGACAGGGGTATTGGGGCTACACCTTC. The genes are TRBV9 and TRBJ1-2, with 10 positions matching TRBD1. The CDR3 is made up of 15 amino acids. The ends lost 3 bases at V and 8 bases at J; junction bases unmatched: 10. Germline CDR1 reads SGDLS; CDR2 reads YYNGEE. The full variable domain, rest sourced from reference TRBV9 and TRBJ1-2, is DSGVTQTPKHLITATGQRVTLRCSPRSGDLSVYWYQQSLDQGLQFLIQYYNGEERAKGNILERFSAQQFPDLHSELNLSSLELGDSALYFCASSAPGQGYWGYTFGSGTRLTVV.

The chain carries TRBV15 and TRBJ2-7; D is uncertain. This CDR3 comprises 14 residues. Germline V gives CDR1 LNHNV, CDR2 YYDKDF (reference sequence). With 5 bases removed from V and 3 bases from J, the gap between germline ends came to 14 bases. The CDR3 coding sequence is TGTGCCACCAGCTCCCCCCGAGTCAACTACGAGCAGTACTTC. As protein: CATSSPRVNYEQYF. Full variable domain (outside the CDR3, taken from reference TRBV15 and TRBJ2-7): DAMVIQNPRYQVTQFGKPVTLSCSQTLNHNVMYWYQQKSSQAPKLLFHYYDKDFNNEADTPDNFQSRRPNTSFCFLDIRSPGLGDTAMYLCATSSPRVNYEQYFGPGTRLTVT.

The chain employs TRBV6-2 or TRBV6-3 and TRBJ1-1; D not certain. With 2 bases removed from V and 5 bases from J, the gap between germline ends came to 9 bases. CDR3 size: 13 residues. Germline assignment: CDR1 MNHEY and CDR2 SVGEGT. CDR3 bases: TGTGCCAGCAGTTACATCCCACTGACTGAAGCTTTCTTT. Translating gives CASSYIPLTEAFF.

The chain is built from TRBV7-2 and TRBJ2-3, with 9 bases matching TRBD2. Germline V gene lookup returns CDR1 SGHTA and CDR2 FQGNSA. After removal of 5 bases from V and 5 bases from J, the junction contained 11 bases not matched to a gene. The CDR3 extends over 16 amino acids. CDR3 in DNA: TGTGCCAGCAGCAAGCCGGCGGGAGGGCACGGAGATACGCAGTATTTT. Its translation: CASSKPAGGHGDTQYF.

This clone was detected only once. The chain joins TRBV28 to TRBJ2-4; D remains unclear. Per germline, CDR1 MDHEN and CDR2 SYDVKM. This CDR3 has 14 amino acids. V lost 4 bases and J 2 bases, leaving 9 bases between the germline ends. CDR3 sequence: CASSSLVTKNIQYF. In nucleotides, the CDR3 is TGTGCCAGCAGTTCCTTAGTAACCAAAAACATTCAGTACTTC.

This chain links TRBV6-5 with TRBJ2-7, with D perhaps TRBD1 (6 bases). V gave up 8 bases and J gave up 2 bases, with 16 bases separating them. There are 14 residues in the CDR3. Germline CDR1 and CDR2: MNHEY and SVGAGI. CDR3: CASPPGQFPYEQYF. CDR3 bases: TGTGCCAGCCCCCCTGGACAGTTTCCCTACGAGCAGTACTTC.

The V gene is TRBV11-2, the J gene TRBJ2-7, with a possible D match to TRBD1 (6 bases). CDR3 length: 14 residues. Germline V lookup: CDR1 SGHAT, CDR2 FQNNGV. Deletions cut 0 bases from V and 3 bases from J, with 9 bases between. This chain's CDR3 is CASSLEGADYEQYF. The CDR3 DNA is TGTGCCAGCAGCTTAGAGGGGGCCGACTACGAGCAGTACTTC.

The rearrangement joins TRBV7-2 to TRBJ1-1; D is perhaps TRBD1 (5 bases). Germline CDR1 reads SGHTA; CDR2 reads FQGNSA. There are 14 residues in the CDR3. V gave up 5 bases and J gave up 4 bases, with 14 bases separating them. The DNA of the CDR3 is TGTGCCAGCAGCCTGATCGGGGGGACCACTGAAGCTTTCTTT. It specifies CASSLIGGTTEAFF.

The count of this clone is one. The gene calls are TRBV14 and TRBJ2-3; TRBD2 matches 8 bases. With V trimmed by 4 bases and J by 3 bases, 12 bases remained unmatched. The CDR3 has 17 residues. Germline V gives CDR1 SGHDN, CDR2 FVKESK. The CDR3 DNA is TGTGCCAGCAGCCTCTCCAAACCGGGACTAGGAACAGATACGCAGTATTTT. Encoded protein: CASSLSKPGLGTDTQYF.

The chain joins TRBV19 to TRBJ1-4, with 7 nucleotides matching TRBD1. CDR3 length: 17 amino acids. V shed 3 bases and J 3 bases; nucleotides not matched to a gene: 10. Germline assignment: CDR1 LNHDA and CDR2 SQIVND (reference sequence). CDR3 coding DNA: TGTGCCAGTAGTATCCGCTCCAGCACAGGGGCTAATGAAAAACTGTTTTTT. Its translation: CASSIRSSTGANEKLFF.

The chain has TRBV6-2 or TRBV6-3 and TRBJ2-7, with 10 positions matching TRBD2. Losses at the gene ends were 2 bases for V and 7 bases for J; bases not matched to a gene: 14. Germline-derived CDR1 and CDR2 are MNHEY and SVGEGT. The length of the CDR3 is 17 residues. The CDR3 sequence: CASSYPRGAGGPGEQYF. The CDR3 coding sequence is TGTGCCAGCAGTTACCCGCGGGGAGCGGGAGGGCCGGGAGAGCAGTACTTC.

This sequence joins TRBV5-1 and TRBJ1-4; D not resolved. The CDR3 covers 14 residues. Trimming took 1 base from V and 8 from J, leaving 12 bases between them. Per the germline V gene, CDR1 is SGHRS and CDR2 is YFSETQ. The chain's CDR3 is CASSLRPLGEKLFF. CDR3 in DNA: TGCGCCAGCAGCTTGCGGCCCCTCGGGGAAAAACTGTTTTTT.

V and J are TRBV6-5 and TRBJ1-4; weak D call: TRBD1 (6 bases). Trimming left V 4 bases short and J 3 bases short, with 12 bases between. This CDR3 comprises 15 residues. Germline CDR1 and CDR2: MNHEY and SVGAGI. As DNA, the CDR3 is TGTGCCAGCAGTTCCCAGGACAGATCTAATGAAAAACTGTTTTTT. It specifies CASSSQDRSNEKLFF.

The chain employs TRBV28 and TRBJ2-3; 14 positions agree with TRBD2. This CDR3 comprises 20 residues. After removal of 5 bases from V and 1 base from J, the junction contained 14 bases not matched to a gene. Germline V gene data show CDR1 as MDHEN and CDR2 as SYDVKM. As DNA, the CDR3 is TGTGCCAGCAGTCCCTTAGCTGGACTAGCGGGAGGTGAGGGCACAGATACGCAGTATTTT. This gives the protein CASSPLAGLAGGEGTDTQYF.